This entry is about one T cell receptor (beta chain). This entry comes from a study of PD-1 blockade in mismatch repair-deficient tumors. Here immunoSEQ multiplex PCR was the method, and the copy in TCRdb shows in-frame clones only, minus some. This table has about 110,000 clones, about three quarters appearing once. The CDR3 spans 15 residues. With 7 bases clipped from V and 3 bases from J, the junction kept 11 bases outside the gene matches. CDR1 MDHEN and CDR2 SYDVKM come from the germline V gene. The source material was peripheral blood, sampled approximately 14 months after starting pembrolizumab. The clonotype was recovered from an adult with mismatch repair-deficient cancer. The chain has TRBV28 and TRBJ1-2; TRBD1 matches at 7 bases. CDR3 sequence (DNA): TGTGCCAGCAAACTTCTAGGGGGCGAGGACTATGGCTACACCTTC. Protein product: CASKLLGGEDYGYTF.